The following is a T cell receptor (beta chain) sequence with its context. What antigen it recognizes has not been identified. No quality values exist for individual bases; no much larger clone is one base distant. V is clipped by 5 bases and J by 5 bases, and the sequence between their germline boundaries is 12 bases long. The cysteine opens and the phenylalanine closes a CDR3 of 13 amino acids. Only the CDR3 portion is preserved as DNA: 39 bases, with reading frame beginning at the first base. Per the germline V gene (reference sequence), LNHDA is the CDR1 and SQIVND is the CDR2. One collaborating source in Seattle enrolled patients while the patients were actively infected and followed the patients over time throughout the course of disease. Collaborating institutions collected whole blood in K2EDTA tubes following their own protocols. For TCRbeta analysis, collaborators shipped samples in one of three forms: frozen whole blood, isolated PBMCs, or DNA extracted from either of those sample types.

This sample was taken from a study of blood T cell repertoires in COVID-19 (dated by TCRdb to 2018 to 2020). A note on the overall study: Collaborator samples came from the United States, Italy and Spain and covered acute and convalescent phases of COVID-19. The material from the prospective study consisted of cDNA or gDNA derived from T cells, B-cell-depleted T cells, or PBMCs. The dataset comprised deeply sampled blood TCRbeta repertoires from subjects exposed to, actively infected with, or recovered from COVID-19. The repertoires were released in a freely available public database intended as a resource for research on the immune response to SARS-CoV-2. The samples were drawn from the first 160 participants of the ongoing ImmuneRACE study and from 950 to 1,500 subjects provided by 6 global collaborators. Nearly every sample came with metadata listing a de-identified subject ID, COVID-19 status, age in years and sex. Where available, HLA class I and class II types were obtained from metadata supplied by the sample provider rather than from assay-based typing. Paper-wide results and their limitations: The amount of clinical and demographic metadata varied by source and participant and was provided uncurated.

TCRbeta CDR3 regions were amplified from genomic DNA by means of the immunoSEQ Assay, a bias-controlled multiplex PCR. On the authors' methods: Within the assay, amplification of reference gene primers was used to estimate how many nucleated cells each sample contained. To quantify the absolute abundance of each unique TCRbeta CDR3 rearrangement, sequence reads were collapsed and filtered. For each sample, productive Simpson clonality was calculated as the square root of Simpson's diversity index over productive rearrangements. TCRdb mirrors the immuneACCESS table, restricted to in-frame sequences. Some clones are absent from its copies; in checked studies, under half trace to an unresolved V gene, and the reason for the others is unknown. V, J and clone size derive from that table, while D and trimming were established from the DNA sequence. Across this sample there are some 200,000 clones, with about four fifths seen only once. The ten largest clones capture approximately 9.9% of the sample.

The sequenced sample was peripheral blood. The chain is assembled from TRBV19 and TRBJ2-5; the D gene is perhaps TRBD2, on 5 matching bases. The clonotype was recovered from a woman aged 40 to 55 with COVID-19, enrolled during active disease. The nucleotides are TGTGCCAGTAGTCGGGGAATTCGGGAGACCCAGTACTTC. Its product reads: CASSRGIRETQYF.